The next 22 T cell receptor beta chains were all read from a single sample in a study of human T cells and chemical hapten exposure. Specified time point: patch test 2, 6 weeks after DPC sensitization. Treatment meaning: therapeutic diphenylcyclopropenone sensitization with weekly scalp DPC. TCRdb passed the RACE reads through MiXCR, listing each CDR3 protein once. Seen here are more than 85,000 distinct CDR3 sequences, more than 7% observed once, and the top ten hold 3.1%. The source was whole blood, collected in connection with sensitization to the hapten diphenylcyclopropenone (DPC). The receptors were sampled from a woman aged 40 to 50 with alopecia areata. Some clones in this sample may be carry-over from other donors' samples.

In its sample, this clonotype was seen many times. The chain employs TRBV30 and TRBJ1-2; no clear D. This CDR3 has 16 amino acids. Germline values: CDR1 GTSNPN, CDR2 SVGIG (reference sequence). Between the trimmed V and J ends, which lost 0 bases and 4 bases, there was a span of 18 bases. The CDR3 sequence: CAWSVNRPPGIYGYTF. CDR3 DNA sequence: TGTGCCTGGAGTGTAAATAGACCCCCCGGGATCTATGGCTACACCTTC.

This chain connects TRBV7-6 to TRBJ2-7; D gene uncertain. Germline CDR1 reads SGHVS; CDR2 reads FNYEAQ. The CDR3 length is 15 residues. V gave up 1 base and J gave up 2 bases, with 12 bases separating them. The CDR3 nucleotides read TGTGCCAGCAGCTTAGAGTTCGAGGATCCCTACGAGCAGTACTTC. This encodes CASSLEFEDPYEQYF.

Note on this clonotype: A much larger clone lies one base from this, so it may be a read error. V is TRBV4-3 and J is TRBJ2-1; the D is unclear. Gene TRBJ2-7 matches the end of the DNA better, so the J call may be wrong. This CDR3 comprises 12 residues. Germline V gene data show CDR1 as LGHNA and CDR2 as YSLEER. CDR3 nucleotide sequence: TGCGCCAGCAGCCGCACCTACAATGAGCAGTACTTC. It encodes CASSRTYNEQYF.

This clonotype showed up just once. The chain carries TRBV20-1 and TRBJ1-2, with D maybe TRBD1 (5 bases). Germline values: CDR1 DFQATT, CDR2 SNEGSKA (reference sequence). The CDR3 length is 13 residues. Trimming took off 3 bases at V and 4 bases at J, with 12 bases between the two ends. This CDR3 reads CSASYPGAYGYTF. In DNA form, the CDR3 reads TGCAGTGCTAGTTACCCCGGGGCCTATGGCTACACCTTC.

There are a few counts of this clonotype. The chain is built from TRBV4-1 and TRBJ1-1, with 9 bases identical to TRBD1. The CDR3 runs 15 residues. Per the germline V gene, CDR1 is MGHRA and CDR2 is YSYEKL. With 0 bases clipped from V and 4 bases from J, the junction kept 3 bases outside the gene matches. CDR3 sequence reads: CASSQETGGVTEAFF. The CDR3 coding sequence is TGCGCCAGCAGCCAAGAAACAGGGGGCGTCACTGAAGCTTTCTTT.

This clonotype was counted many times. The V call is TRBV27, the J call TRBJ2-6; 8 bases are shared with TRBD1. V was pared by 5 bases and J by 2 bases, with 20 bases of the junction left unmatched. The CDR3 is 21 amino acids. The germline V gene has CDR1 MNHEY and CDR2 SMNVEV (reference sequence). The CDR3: CASSPFFGQGFRPPGANVLTF. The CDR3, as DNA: TGTGCCAGCAGTCCCTTTTTTGGACAGGGTTTCCGCCCCCCTGGGGCCAACGTCCTGACTTTC.

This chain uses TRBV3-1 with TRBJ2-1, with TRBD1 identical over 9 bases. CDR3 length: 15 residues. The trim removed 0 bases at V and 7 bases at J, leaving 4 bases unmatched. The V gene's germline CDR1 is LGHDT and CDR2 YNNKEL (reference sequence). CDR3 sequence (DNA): TGTGCCAGCAGCCAAGATACCGGGACAGGGAATGAGCAGTTCTTC. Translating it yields CASSQDTGTGNEQFF.

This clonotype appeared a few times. The CDR3 spells CSVAGLSSYEQYF. The CDR3 bases are TGCAGCGTTGCCGGACTCAGCTCCTACGAGCAGTACTTC. The rearrangement uses TRBV29-1 and TRBJ2-7, with TRBD2 as a possible D gene (5 bases). This CDR3 comprises 13 residues. The germline V gene encodes CDR1 SQVTM and CDR2 ANQGSEA. Trimming took 4 bases from V and 0 from J, leaving 10 bases between them.

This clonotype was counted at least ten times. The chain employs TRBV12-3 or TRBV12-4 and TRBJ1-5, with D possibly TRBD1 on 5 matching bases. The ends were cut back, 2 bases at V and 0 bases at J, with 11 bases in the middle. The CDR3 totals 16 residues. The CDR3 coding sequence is TGTGCCAGCAGTTTATACGTAGGGGATAGCAATCAGCCCCAGCATTTT. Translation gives CASSLYVGDSNQPQHF.

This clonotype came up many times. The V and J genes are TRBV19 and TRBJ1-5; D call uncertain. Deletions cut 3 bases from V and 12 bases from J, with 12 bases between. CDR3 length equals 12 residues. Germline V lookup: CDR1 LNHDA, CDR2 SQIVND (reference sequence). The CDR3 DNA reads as TGTGCCAGTAGTATGGCGACCAGGAGCCAGCATTTT. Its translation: CASSMATRSQHF.

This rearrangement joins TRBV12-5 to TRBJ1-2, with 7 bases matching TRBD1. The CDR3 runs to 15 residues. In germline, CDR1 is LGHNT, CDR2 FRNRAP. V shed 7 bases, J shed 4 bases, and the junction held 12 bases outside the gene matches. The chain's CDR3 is CASAFGQELVYGYTF. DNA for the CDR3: TGTGCTAGTGCCTTCGGACAGGAACTAGTCTATGGCTACACCTTC.

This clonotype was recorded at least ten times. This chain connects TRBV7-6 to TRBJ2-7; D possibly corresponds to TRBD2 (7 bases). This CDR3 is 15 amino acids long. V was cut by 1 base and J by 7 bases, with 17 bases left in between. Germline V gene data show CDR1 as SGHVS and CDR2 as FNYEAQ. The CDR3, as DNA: TGTGCCAGCAGCTTAGGAGGGGGGGCAAATTGGGAGCAGTACTTC. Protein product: CASSLGGGANWEQYF.

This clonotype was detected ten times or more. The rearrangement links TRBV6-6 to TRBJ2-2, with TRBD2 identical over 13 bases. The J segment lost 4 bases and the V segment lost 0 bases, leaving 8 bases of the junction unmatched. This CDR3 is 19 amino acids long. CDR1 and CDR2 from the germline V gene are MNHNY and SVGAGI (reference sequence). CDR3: CASSYSPTSGGLGTGELFF. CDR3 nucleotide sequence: TGTGCCAGCAGTTACTCGCCGACTAGCGGGGGGCTGGGCACCGGGGAGCTGTTTTTT.

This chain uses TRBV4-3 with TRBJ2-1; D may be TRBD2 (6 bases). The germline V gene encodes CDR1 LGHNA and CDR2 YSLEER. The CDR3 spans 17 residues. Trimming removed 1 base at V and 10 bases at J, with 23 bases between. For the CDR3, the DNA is TGCGCCAGCAGCCAAGGGGCGGAGGGGCGGGCCCCTCGGGAGCAGTTCTTC. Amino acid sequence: CASSQGAEGRAPREQFF.

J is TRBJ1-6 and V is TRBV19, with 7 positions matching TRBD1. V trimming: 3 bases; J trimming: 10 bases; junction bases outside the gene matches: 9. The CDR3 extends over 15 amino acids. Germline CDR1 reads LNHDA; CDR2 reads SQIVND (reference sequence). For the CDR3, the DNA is TGTGCCAGTAGTATTTCGGGGACAGCAGGCTCACCCCTCCACTTT. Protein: CASSISGTAGSPLHF.

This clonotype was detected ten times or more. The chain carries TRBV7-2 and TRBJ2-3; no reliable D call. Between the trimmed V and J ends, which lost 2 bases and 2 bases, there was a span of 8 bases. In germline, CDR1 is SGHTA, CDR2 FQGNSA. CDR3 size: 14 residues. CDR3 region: CASSLHQITDTQYF. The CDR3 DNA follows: TGTGCCAGCAGCTTACACCAGATCACAGATACGCAGTATTTT.

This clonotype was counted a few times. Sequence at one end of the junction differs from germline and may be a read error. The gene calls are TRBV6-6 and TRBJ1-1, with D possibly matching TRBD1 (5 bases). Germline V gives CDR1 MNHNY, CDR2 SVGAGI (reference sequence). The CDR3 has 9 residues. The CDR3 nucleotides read TGTGCCAGCAGTCCCCGACAGAACTTT. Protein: CASSPRQNF.

The CDR3 DNA reads TGTGCCAGCAGCTCCTGGGACAGCTACGAGCAGTACTTC. This gives the protein CASSSWDSYEQYF. The rearrangement uses TRBV7-9 and TRBJ2-7, with TRBD1 identical over 7 bases. The CDR3 has 13 residues. Germline CDR1 SEHNR, CDR2 FQNEAQ (reference sequence). Trimming at V came to 4 bases and at J to 3 bases, leaving 3 bases not matched to a gene. Filled out from reference TRBV7-9 and TRBJ2-7, the complete variable domain reads DTGVSQNPRHKITKRGQNVTFRCDPISEHNRLYWYRQTLGQGPEFLTYFQNEAQLEKSRLLSDRFSAERPKGSFSTLEIQRTEQGDSAMYLCASSSWDSYEQYFGPGTRLTVT.

The CDR3 loop is CAVPLPGGHGYTF. The CDR3 DNA follows: TGTGCCGTCCCCCTACCCGGGGGGCATGGCTACACCTTC. The J gene is TRBJ1-2, the V gene TRBV11-2, with D maybe TRBD1 (6 bases). Looked up from germline, CDR1 is SGHAT and CDR2 is FQNNGV. Trimming shortened V by 11 bases and J by 6 bases, and 19 bases separated the two germline ends. The CDR3 length is 13 residues.

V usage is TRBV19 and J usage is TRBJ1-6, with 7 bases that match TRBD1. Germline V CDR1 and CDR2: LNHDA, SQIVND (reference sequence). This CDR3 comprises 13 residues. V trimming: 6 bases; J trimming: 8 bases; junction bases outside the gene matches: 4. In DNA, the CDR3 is TGTGCCAGTAGCCGGGACAGATATTCACCCCTCCACTTT. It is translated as CASSRDRYSPLHF.

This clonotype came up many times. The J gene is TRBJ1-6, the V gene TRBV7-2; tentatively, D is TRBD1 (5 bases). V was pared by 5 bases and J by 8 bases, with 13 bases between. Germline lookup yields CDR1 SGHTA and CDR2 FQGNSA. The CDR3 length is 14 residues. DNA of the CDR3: TGTGCCAGCAGCCCTGGACACCGGGATTCACCCCTCCACTTT. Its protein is CASSPGHRDSPLHF.

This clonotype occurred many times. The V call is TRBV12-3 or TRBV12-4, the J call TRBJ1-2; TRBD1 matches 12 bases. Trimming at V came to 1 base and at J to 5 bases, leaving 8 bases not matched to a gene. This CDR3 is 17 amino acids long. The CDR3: CASSLGLGQGALYGYTF. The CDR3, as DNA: TGTGCCAGCAGTTTAGGGTTGGGACAGGGGGCGCTTTATGGCTACACCTTC.